Sequencing of this TCR beta chain was carried out in a study of blood T cell repertoires in COVID-19. This CDR3 contains 12 residues. CDR1 and CDR2 (germline): GTSNPN, SVGIG (reference sequence). The V end was cut by 1 base, the J end by 7 bases, with 10 bases between. Produced via immunoSEQ multiplex PCR; TCRdb's table is partial and in-frame only. In the table there are approximately 270,000 clones, approximately 90% of which are singletons. The material sequenced was PBMCs or T cells enriched from blood (not recorded which). This chain links TRBV30 with TRBJ1-1, with a tentative D call TRBD1 (6 bases). This receptor was taken from a man between 35 and 55 years old who had been exposed to COVID-19. CDR3 in DNA: TGTGCCTGGAGTGAGGGGGGGAGTGAAGCTTTCTTT. Encoded protein: CAWSEGGSEAFF.